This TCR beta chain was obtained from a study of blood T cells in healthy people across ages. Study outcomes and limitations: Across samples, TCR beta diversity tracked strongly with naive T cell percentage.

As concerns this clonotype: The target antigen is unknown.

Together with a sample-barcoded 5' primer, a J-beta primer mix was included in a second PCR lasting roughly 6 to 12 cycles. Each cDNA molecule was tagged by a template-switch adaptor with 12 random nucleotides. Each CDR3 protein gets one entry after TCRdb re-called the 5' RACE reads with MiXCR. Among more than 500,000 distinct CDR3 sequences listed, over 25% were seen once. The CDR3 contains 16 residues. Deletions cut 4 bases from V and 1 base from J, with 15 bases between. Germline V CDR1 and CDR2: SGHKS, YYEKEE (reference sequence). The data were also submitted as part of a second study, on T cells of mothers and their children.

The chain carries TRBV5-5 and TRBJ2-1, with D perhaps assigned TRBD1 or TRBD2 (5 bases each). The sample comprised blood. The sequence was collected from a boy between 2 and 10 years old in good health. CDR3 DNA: TGTGCCAGCAGCCCCTCCCGGGGCGGATCCTACAATGAGCAGTTCTTC. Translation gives CASSPSRGGSYNEQFF.